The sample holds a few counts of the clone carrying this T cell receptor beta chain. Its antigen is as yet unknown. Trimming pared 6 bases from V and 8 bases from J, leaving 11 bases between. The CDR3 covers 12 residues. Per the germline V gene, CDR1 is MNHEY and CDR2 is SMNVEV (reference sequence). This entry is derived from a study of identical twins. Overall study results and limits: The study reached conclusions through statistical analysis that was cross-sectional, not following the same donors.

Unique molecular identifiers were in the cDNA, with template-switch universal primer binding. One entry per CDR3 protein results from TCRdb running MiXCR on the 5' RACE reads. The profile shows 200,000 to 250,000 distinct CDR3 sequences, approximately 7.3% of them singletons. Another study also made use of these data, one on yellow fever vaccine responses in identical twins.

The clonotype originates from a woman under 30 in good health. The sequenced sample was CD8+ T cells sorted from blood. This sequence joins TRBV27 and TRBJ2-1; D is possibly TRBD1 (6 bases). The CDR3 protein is CASRTGGDEQFF. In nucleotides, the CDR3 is TGTGCCAGCAGGACAGGCGGAGATGAGCAGTTCTTC.